The 25 T cell receptor beta chains below come from one sample, sequenced in a study of CD8+CD57+ T cells in acquired aplastic anemia. TCR beta VDJ combinations and CDR3 sequences were profiled from genomic DNA. MiXCR, applied by TCRdb to the reads, yields one record per CDR3 protein. The sample carries about 420,000 distinct CDR3 sequences, just under 70% recorded once. Sample: sorted CD4+, CD8+, or CD8+CD57+ T cells (not recorded which) from PBMCs. The source is a human donor in good health, serving as a control.

Note on this clonotype: This may be a read error, as it is one base from a much larger clone. This rearrangement joins TRBV7-2 to TRBJ1-2, with 7 bases that match TRBD1. J gave up 2 bases and V 0 bases, and 15 bases lay outside the gene matches. Looked up from germline, CDR1 is SGHTA and CDR2 is FQGNSA. The CDR3 covers 19 residues. The CDR3 DNA reads TGTGCCAGCAGCTTAGCCGCTATGACAGGGCGTAGTAACAACTATGGCTACACCTTC. This sequence encodes CASSLAAMTGRSNNYGYTF.

This clonotype was picked up many times. This chain uses TRBV11-2 with TRBJ2-2, with TRBD1 identical over 8 bases. V gave up 3 bases and J gave up 0 bases; unmatched junction bases: 12. The CDR3 contains 19 residues. CDR1 is SGHAT and CDR2 is FQNNGV in the germline V gene. The CDR3: CASSLGTGGARANTGELFF. The CDR3 DNA is TGTGCCAGCAGCTTGGGCACAGGGGGTGCCCGAGCGAACACCGGGGAGCTGTTTTTT.

This clonotype has just one count. This chain uses TRBV20-1 with TRBJ1-5, with D hard to call. Trimming stripped 0 bases from V and 9 bases from J, with 15 bases between. Germline CDR1 reads DFQATT; CDR2 reads SNEGSKA (reference sequence). The CDR3 runs to 14 residues. CDR3 protein: CSARDGHEEGPQHF. As DNA, the CDR3 is TGCAGTGCTAGAGATGGCCATGAAGAAGGGCCCCAGCATTTT.

The table lists this clonotype with many counts. The chain employs TRBV11-2 and TRBJ1-2; D gene uncertain. The ends were cut back, 0 bases at V and 2 bases at J, with 10 bases in the middle. The germline V gene encodes CDR1 SGHAT and CDR2 FQNNGV. This CDR3 has 15 amino acids. This CDR3 is CASSLDLVENYGYTF. The CDR3 DNA is TGTGCCAGCAGCTTAGATCTTGTGGAGAACTATGGCTACACCTTC.

CDR3 coding DNA: TGTGCCAGCAGCCAAAACAGAAGACAAACTCATCATTTT. As protein: CASSQNRRQTHHF. The gene calls are TRBV5-6 and TRBJ1-5; no reliable D call. Germline CDR1 is SGHDT and CDR2 is YYEEEE. The CDR3 spans 13 residues. Trimming cost V 4 bases and J 16 bases, with 21 bases left between them.

V and J are TRBV4-2 and TRBJ1-3, with no clear D. V gave up 5 bases and J gave up 1 base, with 15 bases separating them. CDR1 and CDR2 from the germline V gene are LGHNA and YNFKEQ. The CDR3 runs to 16 residues. In DNA form, the CDR3 reads TGTGCCAGCAGCACGAGGCTCTCGCCATCTGGAAACACCATATATTTT. Translating gives CASSTRLSPSGNTIYF.

At least ten counts were recorded for this clonotype. The gene calls are TRBV12-3 or TRBV12-4 and TRBJ1-1, with D perhaps matching TRBD1 (6 bases). The CDR3 is made up of 14 amino acids. V was clipped by 5 bases and J by 4 bases, with 14 bases between them. In DNA, the CDR3 is TGTGCCAGCAGTCCAAGACAGGTGCGCACTGAAGCTTTCTTT. Protein product: CASSPRQVRTEAFF.

This clonotype was detected once. The CDR3 here is CASSYSDSYGYTF. Here the CDR3 DNA reads TGTGCCAGCAGTTACTCCGACAGCTATGGCTACACCTTC. The V call is TRBV6-5, the J call TRBJ1-2, with D maybe TRBD1 (5 bases). This CDR3 region has 13 residues. Trimming pared 0 bases from V and 4 bases from J, leaving 6 bases between. In germline, CDR1 is MNHEY, CDR2 SVGAGI.

As for this clonotype: Since no conserved phenylalanine or tryptophan closes the CDR3, a read error is the likely cause. The rearrangement uses TRBV7-2 and TRBJ2-5, with a tentative D call TRBD2 (6 bases). Germline CDR1 is SGHTA and CDR2 is FQGNSA. The germline V and J ends were trimmed by 4 bases and 3 bases, with 9 bases remaining between them. The CDR3 loop spans 13 amino acids. The CDR3 protein is CASSSTGEETQYC. CDR3 DNA sequence: TGTGCCAGCAGCTCCACGGGGGAAGAGACCCAGTACTGC.

This chain links TRBV12-3 or TRBV12-4 with TRBJ2-6; perhaps TRBD2 as D (6 bases). V lost 6 bases and J 4 bases, leaving 13 bases between the germline ends. The length of the CDR3 is 15 residues. The DNA of the CDR3 is TGTGCCAGCAGGACGGGAGAGGCCGGGGCCAACGTCCTGACTTTC. Residues: CASRTGEAGANVLTF.

About this clonotype itself: Mismatch with germline at one junction end may stem from a read error. V usage is TRBV7-2 and J usage is TRBJ1-3; TRBD1 might be the D (6 bases). The germline gives CDR1 SGHTA, CDR2 FQGNSA. This CDR3 has 13 amino acids. CDR3 region: CASSSDSLNGIFF. CDR3 in DNA: TGTGCCAGCAGCTCGGACAGCTTGAACGGGATATTTTTT.

The rearrangement uses TRBV7-2 and TRBJ2-7; possibly TRBD2 for D (5 bases). V dropped 5 bases and J dropped 11 bases, with 25 bases sitting between them. Germline assignment: CDR1 SGHTA and CDR2 FQGNSA. The CDR3 contains 15 residues. The CDR3 coding sequence is TGTGCCAGCAGCCTGACCAAGCGAGAATTCTACGGGGAGTACTTC. Protein sequence: CASSLTKREFYGEYF.

In this sample, this clonotype turned up many times. The chain joins TRBV10-2 to TRBJ1-2, with D maybe TRBD1 (5 bases). Deletions cut 8 bases from V and 2 bases from J, with 9 bases between. Germline V gene data show CDR1 as WSHSY and CDR2 as SAAADI. This CDR3 has 12 amino acids. CDR3 nucleotides: TGCGCCAGCGTGGACACAAACTATGGCTACACCTTC. It translates to CASVDTNYGYTF.

As for this clonotype: It is likely a read error, because the conserved phenylalanine at the end of the CDR3 is missing. For the CDR3, the DNA is TGTGCCAGCAGCAACTCGACATTCACAATTCTGACTCTC. Its protein is CASSNSTFTILTL. The chain couples TRBV7-7 to TRBJ2-6; no reliable D call. The CDR3 consists of 13 residues. Per germline, CDR1 SSHAT and CDR2 FNYEAQ (reference sequence). Trimming took off 5 bases at V and 16 bases at J, with 18 bases between the two ends.

The V gene is TRBV7-2, the J gene TRBJ1-6, with 8 bases that match TRBD1. The germline V gene encodes CDR1 SGHTA and CDR2 FQGNSA. V shed 6 bases, J shed 9 bases, and the junction held 16 bases outside the gene matches. There are 17 residues in the CDR3. The CDR3 loop reads CASSLLAGTGGISPLHF. As DNA, the CDR3 is TGTGCCAGCAGTTTACTAGCGGGGACAGGAGGAATTTCACCCCTCCACTTT.

For this clonotype: The conserved closing phenylalanine or tryptophan is absent in this CDR3, likely reflecting a read error. The DNA is left out, because the CDR3 cannot be placed on it with certainty; the CDR3 is given as TCRdb lists it. The chain uses TRBV7-3 and TRBJ1-3. Germline CDR1 and CDR2: SGHTA and FQGTGA. The CDR3 is 13 amino acids in total, end residues counted. CDR3 region: CASSPMPTSYGYT.

The V gene is TRBV2, the J gene TRBJ2-7, with D tentatively TRBD1 (5 bases). The tail of the sequence fits TRBJ1-2 better, so the J call may be wrong. Looked up from germline, CDR1 is SNHLY and CDR2 is FYNNEI. This CDR3 comprises 14 residues. The CDR3 loop reads CASTEEVGLYGYTF. In nucleotides, the CDR3 is TGTGCCAGCACCGAAGAGGTGGGGCTCTATGGCTACACCTTC.

Points on this clonotype: This may be a read error: a much more frequent sequence differs by one nucleotide. The rearrangement uses TRBV30 and TRBJ1-4, with 8 positions matching TRBD1. CDR1 is GTSNPN and CDR2 is SVGIG in the germline V gene (reference sequence). This CDR3 contains 13 residues. The CDR3 coding sequence is TGTGCCTGGTCTACAGGGGGGCAAGAAAAACCGTTTTTT. Encoded protein: CAWSTGGQEKPFF. Supplemented by reference TRBV30 and TRBJ1-4, the full variable domain reads SQTIHQWPATLVQPVGSPLSLECTVEGTSNPNLYWYRQAAGRGLQLLFYSVGIGQISSEVPQNLSASRPQDRQFILSSKKLLLSDSGFYLCAWSTGGQEKPFFGSGTQLSVL.

Details on this clonotype: One end of the junction fails to match germline, which may point to a read error. In DNA form, the CDR3 reads TGTGCCAGCAGCACGGCCACGGGGACACCCCTCCACTTT. Translation gives CASSTATGTPLHF. The V gene is TRBV5-1, the J gene TRBJ1-6; D unclear. The V gene's germline CDR1 is SGHRS and CDR2 YFSETQ. This CDR3 contains 13 residues.

With respect to this clonotype: One end of the junction varies from germline; a read error may be responsible. The chain uses TRBV7-9 and TRBJ1-4; TRBD1 might be the D (6 bases). Germline V gene sequence: CDR1 SEHNR, CDR2 FQNEAQ (reference sequence). The CDR3 spans 13 residues. In nucleotides, the CDR3 is TGTGCCAGCAGCGTGCCAGGGGACAAAAACCTGTTTTTT. Translating it yields CASSVPGDKNLFF.

This chain uses TRBV29-1 with TRBJ1-2; D remains unclear. Germline values: CDR1 SQVTM, CDR2 ANQGSEA. The CDR3 totals 11 residues. Trimming took off 4 bases at V and 8 bases at J, with 11 bases between the two ends. The CDR3 protein is CSVAGWSGYTF. The CDR3 region has the DNA TGCAGCGTTGCGGGTTGGTCGGGCTACACCTTC.

For this clonotype: A much larger clonotype is one base distant, so this may be a read error. Here the CDR3 DNA reads TGCGCCAGCAGCCAAGGGGTCGACTCAGGGGGCGCGATTGCTTTCTTT. It codes for CASSQGVDSGGAIAFF. V and J are TRBV4-1 and TRBJ1-1; 8 bases are shared with TRBD1. After removal of 1 base from V and 11 bases from J, the junction contained 15 bases not matched to a gene. This CDR3 is 16 amino acids long. Germline values: CDR1 MGHRA, CDR2 YSYEKL.

V gene TRBV25-1 combines with J gene TRBJ2-3, with D maybe TRBD1 (7 bases). The germline CDR1 and CDR2 sequences are MGHDK and SYGVNS. Trimming pared 5 bases from V and 4 bases from J, leaving 25 bases between. The CDR3 has 18 amino acids. CDR3 residues: CASSPTQGVGGRPDTQYF. CDR3 bases: TGTGCCAGCAGTCCGACCCAGGGGGTTGGGGGGAGGCCAGATACGCAGTATTTT.

The gene calls are TRBV7-8 and TRBJ2-3; D may be TRBD1 or TRBD2 (6 bases each). This CDR3 spans 15 amino acids. Germline-derived CDR1 and CDR2 are SGHVS and FQNEAQ. Trimming cost V 9 bases and J 6 bases, with 22 bases left between them. CDR3 sequence: CASSTPAEGVDTQYF. CDR3 nucleotides: TGTGCCAGTAGTACACCAGCGGAGGGGGTCGATACGCAGTATTTT.

This chain joins TRBV7-8 and TRBJ1-5; D call uncertain. CDR1 SGHVS and CDR2 FQNEAQ come from the germline V gene. The CDR3 loop spans 15 amino acids. V gave up 3 bases and J gave up 7 bases, with 16 bases separating them. CDR3 region: CASSLTTNPDQPQHF. The CDR3 nucleotides are TGTGCCAGCAGCTTGACGACAAACCCTGACCAGCCCCAGCATTTT.